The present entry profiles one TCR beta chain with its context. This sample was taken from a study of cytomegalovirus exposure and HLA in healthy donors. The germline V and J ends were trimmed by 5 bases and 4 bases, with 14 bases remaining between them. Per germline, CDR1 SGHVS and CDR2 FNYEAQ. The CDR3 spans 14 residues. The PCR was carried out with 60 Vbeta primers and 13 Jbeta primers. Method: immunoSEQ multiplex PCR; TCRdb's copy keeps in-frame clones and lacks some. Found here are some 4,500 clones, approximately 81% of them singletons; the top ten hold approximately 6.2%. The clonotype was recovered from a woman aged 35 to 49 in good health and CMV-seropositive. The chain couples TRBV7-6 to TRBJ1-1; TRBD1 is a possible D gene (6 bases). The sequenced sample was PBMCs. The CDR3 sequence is CASSPRGSSTEAFF. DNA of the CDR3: TGTGCCAGCAGCCCCAGGGGTAGTAGCACTGAAGCTTTCTTT.